The sequence of this TCR beta chain was determined in a study of T cell changes during pregnancy in multiple sclerosis. Data came from immunoSEQ multiplex PCR; TCRdb stores just in-frame clones and leaves some out. The table includes 30,000 to 40,000 clones, 85% to 95% detected once. Germline CDR1 and CDR2: SGDLS and YYNGEE. This CDR3 spans 16 amino acids. The J segment lost 4 bases and the V segment lost 2 bases, leaving 9 bases of the junction unmatched. This clonotype originated in a female donor with multiple sclerosis, enrolled in a pregnancy study. The sample here was CD4+ T cells from peripheral blood mononuclear cells, taken in the second trimester of pregnancy. The chain is built from TRBV9 and TRBJ2-3; 8 bases are shared with TRBD2. The CDR3 region has the DNA TGTGCCAGCAGCGTCCTGAGCGGGAGCGGAGCAGATACGCAGTATTTT. Translated, it gives CASSVLSGSGADTQYF.